The 2 T cell receptor beta chains below all came from one sample that was sequenced in a study of T-cell reconstitution after alpha-beta-depleted transplantation in children. Library preparation (for TCRbeta) was performed with unique molecular identifiers. TCRdb redid the calling of the PCR reads with MiXCR, one entry per CDR3 protein. The repertoire holds some 600,000 distinct CDR3 sequences, with over 10% as singletons. The sample was PBMCs, mostly from graft donor cells, taken 360 days after TCRalphabeta/CD19-depleted stem cell transplant. The receptors derive from a male patient aged 10-17 years who had a stem cell transplant for acute myeloid leukemia, so the T cells may come from the graft donor.

V gene TRBV9 combines with J gene TRBJ2-5; tentative D call: TRBD2 (5 bases). Germline CDR1 reads SGDLS; CDR2 reads YYNGEE. This CDR3 comprises 15 residues. V was shortened by 4 bases and J by 4 bases, with 17 bases between the two germline ends. CDR3 nucleotides: TGTGCCAGCAGCCCCCTGATGGGAGTAGGAGAGACCCAGTACTTC. It specifies CASSPLMGVGETQYF.

This chain links TRBV29-1 with TRBJ2-7; 7 positions agree with TRBD1. Germline V gives CDR1 SQVTM, CDR2 ANQGSEA. J was trimmed by 0 bases and V by 4 bases; bases with no gene match: 12. The CDR3 is 16 amino acids. DNA of the CDR3: TGCAGCGTTGTCTCTCCCAGCAGGGGGAGCTCCTACGAGCAGTACTTC. Protein sequence: CSVVSPSRGSSYEQYF.